This T cell receptor beta chain was captured by sequencing in a study of CD8 T cells in ankylosing spondylitis. This clonotype showed up many times. The antigen remains unidentified. The study, taken as a whole, reports: Earlier studies detected some motif variants in reactive arthritis synovial fluid and blood.

The CDR3 covers 12 residues. V lost 5 bases to trimming and J lost 4 bases, with 8 bases between them. Quantitative 5'-RACE with molecular barcodes generated TCR beta libraries. TCRdb redid the calling of the 5' RACE reads with MiXCR, one entry per CDR3 protein. The sample gives about 180,000 distinct CDR3 sequences, 8.5% to 10% of which show up once; about 15% is in the top ten. Sequenced sample: blood, either unsorted or a sorted T cell fraction (not recorded which). The chain has TRBV12-3 or TRBV12-4 and TRBJ2-5; D unresolved. This receptor was taken from a female donor with ankylosing spondylitis or in good health (not recorded which). CDR3 sequence reads: CASSLRLETQYF. The CDR3 DNA sequence: TGTGCCAGCAGTCTCCGGTTAGAGACCCAGTACTTC.